This T cell receptor beta chain was obtained from a study of post-analysis software for immune sequencing data. The ends were cut back, 5 bases at V and 8 bases at J, with 14 bases in the middle. The CDR3 totals 13 residues. Germline lookup yields CDR1 SGHAT and CDR2 FQNNGV. Study findings and constraints: Controls significantly exceeded multiple sclerosis patients in normalized Chao1 diversity. Co-batched samples clustered tightly together by F measure. A few TRBV segments occurring more often in patients than controls included TRBV5-6, TRBV5-1 and TRBV20-1.

Points on this clonotype: Its matching antigen is unknown.

The authors incorporated unique molecular identifiers into the TCR beta cDNA libraries. TCRdb recomputed calls from the PCR reads with MiXCR, one row per CDR3 protein. This repertoire shows hundreds of thousands of distinct CDR3 sequences, just under 30% found once; its top ten account for around 0.6%. The clonotype originates from a girl between 10 and 17 years old with multiple sclerosis. The gene calls are TRBV11-2 and TRBJ2-3; D possibly corresponds to TRBD2 (5 bases). The sample consisted of blood. CDR3 region: CASSPARAGTQYF. As DNA, the CDR3 is TGTGCCAGCAGCCCGGCGCGGGCAGGTACGCAGTATTTT.